The source of this T cell receptor beta chain is a study of blood T cell repertoires in COVID-19 (dated by TCRdb to 2018 to 2020). Regarding the complete study: The collaborator samples originated in the United States, Italy and Spain and spanned the acute and convalescent phases of COVID-19. The material from the prospective study consisted of cDNA or gDNA derived from T cells, B-cell-depleted T cells, or PBMCs. Subjects who had been exposed to COVID-19, were actively infected with it, or had recovered from it provided the deeply sampled blood TCRbeta repertoires that made up the dataset. The repertoires were released in a freely available public database intended as a resource for research on the immune response to SARS-CoV-2. Samples were obtained from the ongoing ImmuneRACE study (first 160 participants) and from 950 to 1,500 subjects provided by 6 global collaborators. A de-identified subject ID, COVID-19 status, age in years and sex were almost always included in the sample metadata. Where available, HLA class I and class II types were taken from metadata supplied by the sample provider and were not determined by assay-based typing. Overall results and qualifications from the work: How much clinical and demographic metadata was included differed by source and by participant, and the metadata was provided uncurated.

Collaborating institutions collected whole blood in K2EDTA tubes following their own protocols. Collaborator samples were shipped for TCRbeta analysis as frozen whole blood, isolated PBMCs, or DNA extracted from either sample type. Spanning cysteine to phenylalanine, the CDR3 consists of 16 amino acids. Only the CDR3 portion is preserved as DNA: 48 bases, with reading frame beginning at the first base. The germline V gene (reference sequence) specifies LNHDA as CDR1 and SQIVND as CDR2. A distance of 17 bases separates the germline ends of V and J, which lose 4 bases and 7 bases respectively. The immunoSEQ Assay, a bias-controlled multiplex PCR, was used to amplify TCRbeta CDR3 regions from genomic DNA. Per the authors' processing: The number of nucleated cells in each sample was estimated from the amplification of reference gene primers within the assay. To quantify the absolute abundance of each unique TCRbeta CDR3 rearrangement, sequence reads were collapsed and filtered. For each sample, productive Simpson clonality was calculated as the square root of Simpson's diversity index over productive rearrangements. The table was pulled from immuneACCESS by TCRdb, which kept in-frame rearrangements only. Such tables lose some clones; where checked, under half of the loss comes from unresolved V genes, and the rest has no known cause. For V, J and clone size, that table is used; D and trimming come from the DNA. The sample includes more than 95,000 clones, with roughly 85% observed a single time. Of the sample, 25% falls within the top ten clones.

For this clone: The antigen it binds to is not known. Base quality data are lacking; no much larger clone is found one base away.

Sequenced material: peripheral blood. The source of this sequence is a human donor in a cohort sampled during active COVID-19. The sequence joins TRBV19 to TRBJ1-6; the D gene lacks a confident call. The CDR3 region has the sequence CASSNGLPAGNSPLHF. Here is the DNA: TGTGCCAGTAGTAACGGACTCCCGGCGGGGAATTCACCCCTCCACTTT. Supplemented by the reference TRBV19 and TRBJ1-6 proteins around the CDR3, the complete variable domain is DGGITQSPKYLFRKEGQNVTLSCEQNLNHDAMYWYRQDPGQGLRLIYYSQIVNDFQKGDIAEGYSVSREKKESFPLTVTSAQKNPTAFYLCASSNGLPAGNSPLHFGNGTRLTVT.